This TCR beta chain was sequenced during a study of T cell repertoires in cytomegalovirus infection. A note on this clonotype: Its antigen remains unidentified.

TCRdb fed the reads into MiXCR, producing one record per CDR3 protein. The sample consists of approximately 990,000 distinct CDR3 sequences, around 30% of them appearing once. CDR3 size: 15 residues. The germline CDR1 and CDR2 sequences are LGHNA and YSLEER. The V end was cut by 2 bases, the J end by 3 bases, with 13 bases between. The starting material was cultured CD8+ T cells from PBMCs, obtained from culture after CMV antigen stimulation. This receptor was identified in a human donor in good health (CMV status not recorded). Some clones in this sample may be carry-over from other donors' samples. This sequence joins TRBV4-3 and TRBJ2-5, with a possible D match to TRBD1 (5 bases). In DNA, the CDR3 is TGCGCCAGCAGCCAACAGTGGAAAGGGGAAGAGACCCAGTACTTC. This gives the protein CASSQQWKGEETQYF.